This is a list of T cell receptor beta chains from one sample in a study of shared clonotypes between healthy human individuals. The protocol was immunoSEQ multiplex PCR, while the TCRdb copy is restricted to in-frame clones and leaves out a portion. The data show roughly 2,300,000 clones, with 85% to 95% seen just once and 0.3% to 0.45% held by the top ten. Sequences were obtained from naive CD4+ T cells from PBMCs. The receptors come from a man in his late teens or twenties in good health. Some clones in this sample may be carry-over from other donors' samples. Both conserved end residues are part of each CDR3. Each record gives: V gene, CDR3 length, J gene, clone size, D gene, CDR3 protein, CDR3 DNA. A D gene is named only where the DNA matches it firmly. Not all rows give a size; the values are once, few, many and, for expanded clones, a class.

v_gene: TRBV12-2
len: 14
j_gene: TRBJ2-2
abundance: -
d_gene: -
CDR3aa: CASRSVRGTGELFF
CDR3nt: TGTGCAAGTCGCTCTGTAAGGGGGACCGGGGAGCTGTTTTTT

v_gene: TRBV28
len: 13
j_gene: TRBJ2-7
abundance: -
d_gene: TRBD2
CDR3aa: CASSLQTSGREYF
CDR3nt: TGTGCCAGCAGTCTGCAAACTAGCGGGAGAGAGTACTTC

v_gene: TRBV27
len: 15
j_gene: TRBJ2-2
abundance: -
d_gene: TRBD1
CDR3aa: CASSPDRGLTGELFF
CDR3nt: TGTGCCAGCAGTCCGGACAGGGGACTCACCGGGGAGCTGTTTTTT

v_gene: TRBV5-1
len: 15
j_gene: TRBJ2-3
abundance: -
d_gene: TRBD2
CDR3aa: CASNGLAGNFDTQYF
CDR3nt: TGCGCCAGCAACGGACTAGCGGGAAACTTTGATACGCAGTATTTT

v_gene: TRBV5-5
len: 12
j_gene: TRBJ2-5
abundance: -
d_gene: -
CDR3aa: CASSFSAETQYF
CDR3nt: TGTGCCAGCAGCTTTTCAGCGGAGACCCAGTACTTC

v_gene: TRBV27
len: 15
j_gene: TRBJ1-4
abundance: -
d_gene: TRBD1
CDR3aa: CASSLSGGVLEKLFF
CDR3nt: TGTGCCAGCAGTTTGTCAGGGGGCGTGCTGGAAAAACTGTTTTTT

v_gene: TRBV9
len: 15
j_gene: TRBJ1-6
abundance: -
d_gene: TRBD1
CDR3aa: CASSGQGRRLPPLHF
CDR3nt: TGTGCCAGCAGCGGACAGGGCAGACGTCTCCCACCCCTCCACTTT

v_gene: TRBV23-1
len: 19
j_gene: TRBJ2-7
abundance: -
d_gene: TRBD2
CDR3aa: CASSQSGHGPTSGDYEQYF
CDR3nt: TGCGCCAGCAGTCAATCCGGTCACGGCCCTACTAGCGGGGACTACGAGCAGTACTTC

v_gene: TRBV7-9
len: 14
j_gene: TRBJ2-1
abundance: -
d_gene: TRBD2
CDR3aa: CASSYQREYNEQFF
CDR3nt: TGTGCCAGCAGCTACCAGCGGGAGTACAATGAGCAGTTCTTC

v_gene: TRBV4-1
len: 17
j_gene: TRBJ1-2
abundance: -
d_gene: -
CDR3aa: CASSLNPATGANYGYTF
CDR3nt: TGCGCCAGCAGCCTTAACCCGGCGACCGGGGCCAACTATGGCTACACCTTC

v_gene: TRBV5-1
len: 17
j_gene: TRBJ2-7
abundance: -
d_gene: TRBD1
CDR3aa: CASSLAMSGTGKYEQYF
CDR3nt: TGCGCCAGCAGCTTGGCAATGAGTGGGACAGGGAAGTACGAGCAGTACTTC

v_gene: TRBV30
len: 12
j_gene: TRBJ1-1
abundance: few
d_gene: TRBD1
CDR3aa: CAWNRGNTEAFF
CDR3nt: TGTGCCTGGAACAGGGGAAACACTGAAGCTTTCTTT

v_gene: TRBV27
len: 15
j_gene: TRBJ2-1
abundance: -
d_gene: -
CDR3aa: CASSLQRLAYNEQFF
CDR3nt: TGTGCCAGCAGTTTGCAGAGACTAGCCTACAATGAGCAGTTCTTC

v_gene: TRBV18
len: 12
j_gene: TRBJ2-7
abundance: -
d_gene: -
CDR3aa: CASSPSSYEQYF
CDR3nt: TGTGCCAGCTCCCCCAGCTCCTACGAGCAGTACTTC